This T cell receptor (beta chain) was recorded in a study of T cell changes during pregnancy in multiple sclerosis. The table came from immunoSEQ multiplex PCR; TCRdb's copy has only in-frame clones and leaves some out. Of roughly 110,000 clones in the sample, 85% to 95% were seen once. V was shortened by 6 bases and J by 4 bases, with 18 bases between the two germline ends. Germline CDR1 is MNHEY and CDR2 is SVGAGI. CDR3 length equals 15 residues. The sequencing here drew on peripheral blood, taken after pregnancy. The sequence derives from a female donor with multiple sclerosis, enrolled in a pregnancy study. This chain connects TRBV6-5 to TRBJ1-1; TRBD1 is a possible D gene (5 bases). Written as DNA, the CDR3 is TGTGCCAGCAGCTCGCCTGGAGGGGTGATCACTGAAGCTTTCTTT. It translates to CASSSPGGVITEAFF.